Included here is one T cell receptor (beta chain) sequence, with context. It has no known antigen specificity. No qualities accompany the bases; no much larger clone lies one base away. The CDR3 numbers 15 residues from cysteine through phenylalanine. Only CDR3 DNA is held: 45 bases, read in frame from base 1. The germline V gene encodes CDR1 MNHGY and CDR2 SAAAGT. At the junction V is shortened by 5 bases and J by 7 bases; bases outside the gene matches: 9. This entry belongs to a study of T cell responses to AZD1222 COVID-19 vaccine (dated by TCRdb to 2020 to 2022). Regarding the research as a whole: A total of about 240 trial participants underwent TCR sequencing, of whom 200 to 220 received two doses of AZD1222 and around 25 received two doses of the MenACWY control vaccine. Trial participants were enrolled by age into subgroups of 18-55, 56-69 and 70-plus years, and approximately 150, 30 and 60 TCR-sequenced participants, respectively, were included in these subgroups. The research as a whole found: Most participants were white British and females outnumbered males, and the authors suggested that clonal diversity may have been underestimated. In the small 56-69-year group, the increase in depth fell short of significance, most likely because of low power. Spike-specific TCR breadth and depth rose significantly after two AZD1222 doses compared with day 0 and with MenACWY recipients. The vaccine-associated CD4 TCRs covered the entire spike protein, and the dominant responses fell in regions 160-218 and 743-854. Conclusions about previously exposed vaccinees were limited because only six AZD1222 recipients were SARS-CoV-2 seropositive at baseline. Because no day 14 peak-response samples were available, repertoires were characterized only after the peak T cell response. Nearly half of unique spike-specific TCRs reportedly recognized epitopes outside regions mutated in the B.1.351 and B.1.1.7 variants.

The CDR3 regions of human TCRbeta chains were subjected to immunosequencing. The paper's processing steps were these. TCRs in the repertoires were compared against a reference library of SARS-CoV-2-specific TCRs that had been generated with the MIRA antigen-specificity platform. Breadth was defined as the fraction of unique TCRs that were SARS-CoV-2-associated, and depth was defined as the fraction of total T cells that were SARS-CoV-2-associated. Each spike-specific TCR was assigned to its reactive spike region and to a CD4 or CD8 class using the MIRA data. Log10-transformed breadth and depth values were compared by one-way ANOVA with Sidak's multiple comparisons tests. The table comes from immuneACCESS by way of TCRdb, which keeps in-frame sequences with V and J called. Part of the clones is missing from these tables; in studies checked, under half for an unresolved V gene and the rest for unknown reasons. V and J calls and clone size are given by that table; D and trimming were obtained from the DNA. The sample table shows approximately 100,000 clones, and about 89% are seen once. The ten largest clones capture more than 8.5% of the sample.

The meaning of the sample's time point label: about 28 days (+/-7) after the second vaccine dose. AZD1222 recipients given second doses at about 4 weeks or at about 12 weeks were pooled, since spike-specific TCR depth and breadth were not found to differ between the two schedules. The vaccinee samples were drawn from two UK trials, COV001 and COV002, one of which was a single-blind randomized controlled phase 2/3 trial testing AZD1222 (ChAdOx1 nCoV-19) in healthy adults. For TCRbeta chain sequencing, PBMC samples from trial participants were taken at day 0 and at day 28 after the second dose. This receptor was obtained from an adult who received the AZD1222 COVID-19 vaccine. Recombination connected TRBV6-8 to TRBJ2-1; 9 bases in the middle match TRBD1. This specimen consisted of peripheral blood, obtained 28 days after the second AZD1222 dose. The CDR3 protein sequence reads: CASSPPRDRDNEQFF. At the DNA level, the sequence is TGTGCCAGCAGTCCGCCCAGGGACAGGGATAATGAGCAGTTCTTC.